This T cell receptor (beta chain) was recovered during a study of vaccination and CD4 T cells after COVID-19. This clonotype has just a few counts. The target antigen is unknown. Sequence data for DNA of cultured CD4+ T cells were generated by the Oncomine TCR Beta short-read assay. MiXCR, applied by TCRdb to the PCR reads, yields one record per CDR3 protein. Seen here are around 15,000 distinct CDR3 sequences, around 80% observed once, and the top ten hold roughly 15%. This CDR3 comprises 15 residues. V lost 4 bases and J lost 4; bases outside the gene matches: 7. CDR1 is SGHTA, CDR2 FQGNSA, per germline. Treatment specified: approximately 11-day PBMC culture with coronavirus spike peptide pools or control peptides (ViraFEST assay).

Input material: CD4+ T cells from blood, cultured in vitro. The clonotype comes from a human donor who had recovered from COVID-19. This sequence joins TRBV7-2 and TRBJ2-7, with TRBD2 matching over 10 bases. The DNA of the CDR3 is TGTGCCAGCAGCTCCTACCTAGCGGGAGATTACGAGCAGTACTTC. Amino acids: CASSSYLAGDYEQYF.